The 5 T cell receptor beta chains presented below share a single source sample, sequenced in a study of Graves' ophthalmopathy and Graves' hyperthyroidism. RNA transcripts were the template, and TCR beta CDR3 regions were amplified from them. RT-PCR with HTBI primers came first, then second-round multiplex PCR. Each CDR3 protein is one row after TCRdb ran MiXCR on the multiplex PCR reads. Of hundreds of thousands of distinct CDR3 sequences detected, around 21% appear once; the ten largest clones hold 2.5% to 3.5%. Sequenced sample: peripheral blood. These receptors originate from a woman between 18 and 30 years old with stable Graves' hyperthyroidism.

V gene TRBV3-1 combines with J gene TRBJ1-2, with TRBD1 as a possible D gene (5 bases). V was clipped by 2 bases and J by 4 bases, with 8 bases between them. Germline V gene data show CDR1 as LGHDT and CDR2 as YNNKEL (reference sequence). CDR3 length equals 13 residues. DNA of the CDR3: TGTGCCAGCAGCCAACAGGGTCGCTATGGCTACACCTTC. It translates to CASSQQGRYGYTF.

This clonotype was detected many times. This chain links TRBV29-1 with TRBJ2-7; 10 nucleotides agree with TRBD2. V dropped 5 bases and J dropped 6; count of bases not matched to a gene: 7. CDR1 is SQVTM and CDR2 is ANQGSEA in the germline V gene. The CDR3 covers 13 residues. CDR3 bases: TGCAGCGTTCAGGAGCGGGAGGGGATCGAGCAGTACTTC. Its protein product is CSVQEREGIEQYF.

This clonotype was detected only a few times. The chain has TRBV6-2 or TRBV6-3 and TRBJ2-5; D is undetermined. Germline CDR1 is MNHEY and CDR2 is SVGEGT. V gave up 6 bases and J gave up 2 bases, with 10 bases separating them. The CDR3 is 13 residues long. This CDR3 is CASRGIPQETQYF. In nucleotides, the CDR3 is TGTGCCAGCAGGGGTATTCCTCAAGAGACCCAGTACTTC.

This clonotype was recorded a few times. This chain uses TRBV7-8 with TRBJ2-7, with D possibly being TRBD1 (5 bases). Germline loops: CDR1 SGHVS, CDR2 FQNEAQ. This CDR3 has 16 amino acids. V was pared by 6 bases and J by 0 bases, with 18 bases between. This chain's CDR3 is CASRPDSHLYSYEQYF. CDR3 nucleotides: TGTGCCAGCAGGCCTGACAGCCATCTTTACTCCTACGAGCAGTACTTC.

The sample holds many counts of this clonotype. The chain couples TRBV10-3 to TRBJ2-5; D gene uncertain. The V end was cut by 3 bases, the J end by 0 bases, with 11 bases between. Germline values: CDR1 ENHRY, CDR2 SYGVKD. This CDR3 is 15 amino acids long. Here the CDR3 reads CAISEVPRYQETQYF. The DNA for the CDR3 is TGTGCCATCAGTGAAGTTCCGAGGTACCAAGAGACCCAGTACTTC.